Described below is a single TCR beta chain sequence and its context. Sequence at one end of the junction differs from germline and may be a read error. This sample is part of a study of CD8+CD57+ T cells in acquired aplastic anemia. Researchers used genomic DNA as the template to profile TCR beta VDJ and CDR3. TCRdb passed the reads through MiXCR, listing each CDR3 protein once. This table holds 350,000 to 450,000 distinct CDR3 sequences, 55% to 75% found once. Germline CDR1 SGHTA, CDR2 FQGNSA. This CDR3 has 14 amino acids. The TCR was taken from a human donor in good health, serving as a control. This rearrangement joins TRBV7-2 to TRBJ2-5; D is unclear. Sample: sorted CD4+, CD8+, or CD8+CD57+ T cells (not recorded which) from PBMCs. The CDR3 here is CASSSLGLMGDNYF. The CDR3 nucleotides are TGTGCCAGCAGCTCCCTCGGCTTAATGGGCGATAACTATTTC.